The present TCR beta chain was sequenced within a study of cytomegalovirus exposure and HLA in healthy donors. Study observations and caveats: Association of a missense DCLRE1C variant with TCR beta V- and J-gene trimming was reported in a later analysis. Later, an analysis found that common viral pathogens appeared to be linked with several of the most significant clusters.

This CDR3 comprises 15 residues. Trimming left V 7 bases short and J 14 bases short, with 24 bases between. Germline CDR1 MDHEN, CDR2 SYDVKM. PCR was performed using 60 Vbeta and 13 Jbeta primers. TCRdb keeps only in-frame clones here, not all; method: immunoSEQ multiplex PCR. The sample shows under 200,000 clones, about 80% of them seen only once. Concerning this clone itself: No antigen is known for it.

Source material: PBMCs. This clonotype was sampled from a woman between 18 and 29 years old in good health and CMV-seropositive. This rearrangement joins TRBV28 to TRBJ1-6; D remains unclear. The CDR3 sequence is CASNSGWAGILTLHF. Written as DNA, the CDR3 is TGTGCCAGCAACTCAGGATGGGCGGGGATTTTAACCCTCCACTTT. The variable domain in full, with the rest retrieved from reference TRBV28 and TRBJ1-6, is DVKVTQSSRYLVKRTGEKVFLECVQDMDHENMFWYRQDPGLGLRLIYFSYDVKMKEKGDIPEGYSVSREKKERFSLILESASTNQTSMYLCASNSGWAGILTLHFGNGTRLTVT.